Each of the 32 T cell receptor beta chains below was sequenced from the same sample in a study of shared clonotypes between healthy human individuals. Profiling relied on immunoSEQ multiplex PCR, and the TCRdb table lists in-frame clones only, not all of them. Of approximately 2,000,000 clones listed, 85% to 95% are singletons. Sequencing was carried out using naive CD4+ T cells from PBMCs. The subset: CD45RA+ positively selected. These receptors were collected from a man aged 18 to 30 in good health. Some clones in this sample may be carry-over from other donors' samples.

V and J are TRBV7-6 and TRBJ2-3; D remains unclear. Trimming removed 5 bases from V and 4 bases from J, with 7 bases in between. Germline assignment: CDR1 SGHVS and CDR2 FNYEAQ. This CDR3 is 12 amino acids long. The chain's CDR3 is CASSDLPDTQYF. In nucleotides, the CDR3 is TGTGCCAGCAGCGATCTACCAGATACGCAGTATTTT.

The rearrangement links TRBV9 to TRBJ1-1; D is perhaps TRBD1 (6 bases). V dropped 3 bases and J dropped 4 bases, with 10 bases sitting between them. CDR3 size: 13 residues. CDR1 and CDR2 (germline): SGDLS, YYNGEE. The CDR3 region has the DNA TGTGCCAGCAGCGACCAGGGGAGCACTGAAGCTTTCTTT. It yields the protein CASSDQGSTEAFF.

CDR3 sequence: CAWGRGLTYEQYF. The CDR3 bases are TGTGCCTGGGGACGAGGCCTCACCTACGAGCAGTACTTC. V and J are TRBV30 and TRBJ2-7; no clear D. The V gene's germline CDR1 is GTSNPN and CDR2 SVGIG (reference sequence). V lost 5 bases and J 2 bases, leaving 13 bases between the germline ends. CDR3 length: 13 amino acids.

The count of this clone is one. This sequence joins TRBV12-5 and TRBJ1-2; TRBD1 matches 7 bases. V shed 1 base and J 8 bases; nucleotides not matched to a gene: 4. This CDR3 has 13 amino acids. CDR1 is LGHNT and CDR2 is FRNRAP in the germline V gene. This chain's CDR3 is CASGLEGAGGYTF. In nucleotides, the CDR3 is TGTGCTAGTGGTTTGGAGGGGGCGGGAGGCTACACCTTC.

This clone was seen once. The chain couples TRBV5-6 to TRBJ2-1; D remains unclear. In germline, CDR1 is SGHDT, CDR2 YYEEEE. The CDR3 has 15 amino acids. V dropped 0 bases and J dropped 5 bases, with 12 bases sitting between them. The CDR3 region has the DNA TGTGCCAGCAGCTTGGGAACGTATACCGACAATGAGCAGTTCTTC. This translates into CASSLGTYTDNEQFF.

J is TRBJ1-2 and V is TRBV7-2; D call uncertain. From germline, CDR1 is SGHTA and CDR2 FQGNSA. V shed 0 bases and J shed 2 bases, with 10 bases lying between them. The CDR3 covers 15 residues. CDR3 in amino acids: CASSLAPTKNYGYTF. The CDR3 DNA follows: TGTGCCAGCAGCTTAGCGCCCACCAAAAACTATGGCTACACCTTC.

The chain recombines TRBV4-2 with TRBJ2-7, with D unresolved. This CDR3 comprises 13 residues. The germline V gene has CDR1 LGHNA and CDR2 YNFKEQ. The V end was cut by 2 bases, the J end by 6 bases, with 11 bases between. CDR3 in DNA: TGTGCCAGCAGCCAACCCCCCTCCGGCGAGCAGTACTTC. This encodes CASSQPPSGEQYF.

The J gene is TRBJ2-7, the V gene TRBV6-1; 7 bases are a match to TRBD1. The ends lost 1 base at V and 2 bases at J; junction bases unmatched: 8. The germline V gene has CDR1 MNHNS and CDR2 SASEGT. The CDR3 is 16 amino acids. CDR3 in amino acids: CASSEGSNRGAYEQYF. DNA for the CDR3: TGTGCCAGCAGTGAAGGGTCAAACAGGGGAGCCTACGAGCAGTACTTC.

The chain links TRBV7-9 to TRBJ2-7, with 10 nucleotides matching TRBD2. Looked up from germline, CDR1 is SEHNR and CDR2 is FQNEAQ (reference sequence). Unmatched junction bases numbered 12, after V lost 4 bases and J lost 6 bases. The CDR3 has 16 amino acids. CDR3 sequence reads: CASSSRGSGRASEQYF. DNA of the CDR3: TGTGCCAGCAGCTCCCGCGGGAGCGGGAGGGCCAGCGAGCAGTACTTC.

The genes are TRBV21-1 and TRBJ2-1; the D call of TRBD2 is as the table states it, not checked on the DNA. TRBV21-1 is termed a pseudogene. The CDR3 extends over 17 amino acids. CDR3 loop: CASSKTSGRRFFNEQFF. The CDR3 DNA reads TGTGCCAGCAGCAAGACTAGCGGGAGGAGGTTCTTCAATGAGCAGTTCTTC.

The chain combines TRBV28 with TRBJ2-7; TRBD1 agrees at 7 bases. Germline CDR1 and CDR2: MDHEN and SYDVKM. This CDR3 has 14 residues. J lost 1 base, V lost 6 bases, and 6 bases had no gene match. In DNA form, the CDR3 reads TGTGCCAGCAGACGGACAGGCCGATCCTACGAGCAGTACTTC. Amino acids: CASRRTGRSYEQYF.

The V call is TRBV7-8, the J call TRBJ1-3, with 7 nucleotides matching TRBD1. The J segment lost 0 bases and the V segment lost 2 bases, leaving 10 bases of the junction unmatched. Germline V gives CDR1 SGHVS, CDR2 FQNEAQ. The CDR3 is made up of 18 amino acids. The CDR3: CASSLRGRRQISGNTIYF. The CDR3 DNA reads TGTGCCAGCAGCTTAAGGGGGCGCAGACAGATCTCTGGAAACACCATATATTTT.

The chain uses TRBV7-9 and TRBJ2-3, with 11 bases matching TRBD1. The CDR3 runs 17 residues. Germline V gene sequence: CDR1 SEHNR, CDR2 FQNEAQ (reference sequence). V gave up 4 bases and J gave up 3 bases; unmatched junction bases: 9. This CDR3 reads CASSSSQGQGGTDTQYF. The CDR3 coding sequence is TGTGCCAGCAGCTCATCTCAGGGACAGGGGGGAACAGATACGCAGTATTTT.

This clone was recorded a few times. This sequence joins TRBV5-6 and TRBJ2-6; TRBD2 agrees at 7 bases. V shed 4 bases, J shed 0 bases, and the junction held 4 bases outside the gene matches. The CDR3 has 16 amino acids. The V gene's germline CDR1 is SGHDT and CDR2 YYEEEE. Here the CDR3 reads CASSRSGGSGANVLTF. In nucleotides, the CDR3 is TGTGCCAGCAGCCGATCGGGGGGCTCTGGGGCCAACGTCCTGACTTTC.

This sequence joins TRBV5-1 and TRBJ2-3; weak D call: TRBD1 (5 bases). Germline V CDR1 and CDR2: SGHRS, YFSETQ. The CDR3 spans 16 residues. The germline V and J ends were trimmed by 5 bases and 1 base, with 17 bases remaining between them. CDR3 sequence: CASRPLGQGGTDTQYF. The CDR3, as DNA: TGCGCCAGCAGACCCCTTGGGCAGGGTGGCACAGATACGCAGTATTTT.

The CDR3 DNA is TGTGCCAGCAGCCGAGCGGGTCCCCAAGAGACCCAGTACTTC. Amino acids: CASSRAGPQETQYF. V gene TRBV7-3 combines with J gene TRBJ2-5; D is perhaps TRBD2 (6 bases). Germline CDR1 and CDR2: SGHTA and FQGTGA. CDR3 size: 14 residues. The germline V and J ends were trimmed by 5 bases and 1 base, with 11 bases remaining between them.

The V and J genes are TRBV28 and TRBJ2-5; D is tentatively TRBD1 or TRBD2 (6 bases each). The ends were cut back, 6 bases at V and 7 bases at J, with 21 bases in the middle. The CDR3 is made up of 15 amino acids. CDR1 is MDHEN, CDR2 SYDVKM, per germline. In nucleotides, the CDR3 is TGTGCCAGCAGCGACGTCGGGACAATGGAGGGGACCCAGTACTTC. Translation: CASSDVGTMEGTQYF.

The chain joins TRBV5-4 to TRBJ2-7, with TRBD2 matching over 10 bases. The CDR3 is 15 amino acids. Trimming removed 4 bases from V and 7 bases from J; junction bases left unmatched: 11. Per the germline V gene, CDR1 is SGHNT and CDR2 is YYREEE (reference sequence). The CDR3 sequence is CASSGPLAGVEEQYF. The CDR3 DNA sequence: TGTGCCAGCAGCGGCCCGCTAGCGGGAGTAGAAGAGCAGTACTTC.

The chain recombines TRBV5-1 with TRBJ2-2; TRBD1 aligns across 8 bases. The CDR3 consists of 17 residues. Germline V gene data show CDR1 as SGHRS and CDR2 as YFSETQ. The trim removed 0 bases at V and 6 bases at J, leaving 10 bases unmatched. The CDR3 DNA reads TGCGCCAGCAGCTTGGTGCAGGGGGCGAATGAAGCCGGGGAGCTGTTTTTT. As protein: CASSLVQGANEAGELFF. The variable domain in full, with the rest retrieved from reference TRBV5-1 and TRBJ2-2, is KAGVTQTPRYLIKTRGQQVTLSCSPISGHRSVSWYQQTPGQGLQFLFEYFSETQRNKGNFPGRFSGRQFSNSRSEMNVSTLELGDSALYLCASSLVQGANEAGELFFGEGSRLTVL.

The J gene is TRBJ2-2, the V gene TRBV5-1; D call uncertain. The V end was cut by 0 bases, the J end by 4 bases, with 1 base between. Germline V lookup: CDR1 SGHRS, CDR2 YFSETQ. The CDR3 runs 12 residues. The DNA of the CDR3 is TGCGCCAGCAGCTTGGCCACCGGGGAGCTGTTTTTT. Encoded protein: CASSLATGELFF.

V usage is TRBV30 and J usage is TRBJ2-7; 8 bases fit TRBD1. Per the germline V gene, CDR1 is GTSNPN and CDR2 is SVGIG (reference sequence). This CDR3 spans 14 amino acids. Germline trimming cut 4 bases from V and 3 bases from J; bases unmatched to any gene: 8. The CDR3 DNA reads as TGTGCCTGGACCATGAGGACAGGGAACTACGAGCAGTACTTC. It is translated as CAWTMRTGNYEQYF.

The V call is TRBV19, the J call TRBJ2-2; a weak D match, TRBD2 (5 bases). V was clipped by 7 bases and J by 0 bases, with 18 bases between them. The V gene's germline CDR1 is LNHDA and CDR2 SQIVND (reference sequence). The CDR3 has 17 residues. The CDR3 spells CASTFGSGRANTGELFF. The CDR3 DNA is TGTGCCAGTACCTTTGGTAGTGGGCGGGCGAACACCGGGGAGCTGTTTTTT.

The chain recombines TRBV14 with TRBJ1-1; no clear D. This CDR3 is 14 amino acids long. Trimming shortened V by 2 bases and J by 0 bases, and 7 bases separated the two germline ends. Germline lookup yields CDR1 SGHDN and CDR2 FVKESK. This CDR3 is CASSQFGVNTEAFF. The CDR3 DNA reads TGTGCCAGCAGCCAATTCGGGGTGAACACTGAAGCTTTCTTT.

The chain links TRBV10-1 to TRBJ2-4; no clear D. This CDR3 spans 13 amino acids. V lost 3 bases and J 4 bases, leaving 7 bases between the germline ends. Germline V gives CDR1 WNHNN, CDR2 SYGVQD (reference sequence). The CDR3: CASSDPSKNIQYF. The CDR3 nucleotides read TGCGCCAGCAGTGACCCCTCGAAAAACATTCAGTACTTC.

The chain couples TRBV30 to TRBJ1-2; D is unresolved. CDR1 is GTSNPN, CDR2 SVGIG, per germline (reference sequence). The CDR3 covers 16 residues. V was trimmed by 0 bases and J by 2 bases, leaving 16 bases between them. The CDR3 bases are TGTGCCTGGAGTGTCCCATGGTCAGGACGAAACTATGGCTACACCTTC. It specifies CAWSVPWSGRNYGYTF.

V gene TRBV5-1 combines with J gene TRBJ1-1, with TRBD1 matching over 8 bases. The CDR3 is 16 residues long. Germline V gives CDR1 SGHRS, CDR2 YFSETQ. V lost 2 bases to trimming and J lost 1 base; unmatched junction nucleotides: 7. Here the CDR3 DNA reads TGCGCCAGCAGCTTAAGGGACAGGCTGGCGAACACTGAAGCTTTCTTT. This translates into CASSLRDRLANTEAFF. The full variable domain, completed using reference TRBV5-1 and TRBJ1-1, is KAGVTQTPRYLIKTRGQQVTLSCSPISGHRSVSWYQQTPGQGLQFLFEYFSETQRNKGNFPGRFSGRQFSNSRSEMNVSTLELGDSALYLCASSLRDRLANTEAFFGQGTRLTVV.

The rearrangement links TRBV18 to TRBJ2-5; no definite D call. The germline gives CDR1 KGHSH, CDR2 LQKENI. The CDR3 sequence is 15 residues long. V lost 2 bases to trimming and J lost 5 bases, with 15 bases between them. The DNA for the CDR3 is TGTGCCAGCTCACCAAGTTCCCCTTCGGAGGAGACCCAGTACTTC. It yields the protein CASSPSSPSEETQYF.

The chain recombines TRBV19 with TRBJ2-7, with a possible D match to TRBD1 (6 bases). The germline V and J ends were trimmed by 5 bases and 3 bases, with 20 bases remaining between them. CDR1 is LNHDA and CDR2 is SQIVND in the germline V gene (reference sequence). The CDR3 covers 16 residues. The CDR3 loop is CASSLLHGTLNYEQYF. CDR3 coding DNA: TGTGCCAGTAGTCTCCTTCACGGGACACTGAACTACGAGCAGTACTTC.

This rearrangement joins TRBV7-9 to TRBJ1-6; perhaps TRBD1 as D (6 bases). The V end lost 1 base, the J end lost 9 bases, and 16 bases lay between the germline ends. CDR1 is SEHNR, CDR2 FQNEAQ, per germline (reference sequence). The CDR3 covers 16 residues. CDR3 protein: CASSLVPQGYVSPLHF. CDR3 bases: TGTGCCAGCAGCTTAGTCCCGCAGGGGTATGTTTCACCCCTCCACTTT. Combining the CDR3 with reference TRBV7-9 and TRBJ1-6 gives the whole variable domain DTGVSQNPRHKITKRGQNVTFRCDPISEHNRLYWYRQTLGQGPEFLTYFQNEAQLEKSRLLSDRFSAERPKGSFSTLEIQRTEQGDSAMYLCASSLVPQGYVSPLHFGNGTRLTVT.

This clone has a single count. CDR3 region: CASSPQLAGGYDTQYF. CDR3 DNA: TGTGCCAGCAGCCCCCAACTAGCGGGAGGGTACGATACGCAGTATTTT. The chain is built from TRBV28 and TRBJ2-3, with 13 bases identical to TRBD2. The CDR3 is 16 residues long. Germline V CDR1 and CDR2: MDHEN, SYDVKM. V dropped 6 bases and J dropped 6; count of bases not matched to a gene: 9.

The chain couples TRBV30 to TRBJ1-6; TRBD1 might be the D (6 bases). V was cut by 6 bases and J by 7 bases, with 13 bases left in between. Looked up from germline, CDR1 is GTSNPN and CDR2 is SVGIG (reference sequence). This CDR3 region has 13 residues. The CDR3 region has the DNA TGTGCCTGCGATAGCAGGGGAAATTCACCCCTCCACTTT. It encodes CACDSRGNSPLHF.

The CDR3 reads CASSLGASGRTPLEQYF. In DNA form, the CDR3 reads TGCGCCAGCAGCTTGGGGGCTAGCGGGAGAACTCCGCTCGAGCAGTACTTC. V gene TRBV5-1 combines with J gene TRBJ2-7; 10 nucleotides line up with TRBD2. Germline V gene data show CDR1 as SGHRS and CDR2 as YFSETQ. V was clipped by 0 bases and J by 6 bases; unmatched bases: 12. The CDR3 totals 17 residues.